The 8 T cell receptor beta chains below were found in one sample sequenced in a study of memory CD4+ T cells and cytomegalovirus serostatus. Single viable CD3+CD4+CD8-CD45RO+ cells were sorted as the memory CD4+ T cells. Profiled with immunoSEQ multiplex PCR; TCRdb holds only in-frame clones, not every one. The sample records 52,000 or so clones, approximately 83% being singletons. The source material was memory CD4+ T cells from blood. These receptors were collected from an adult in good health and CMV-seronegative.

The V and J genes are TRBV6-4 and TRBJ1-1; D call uncertain. Germline V gene sequence: CDR1 MRHNA, CDR2 SNTAGT. This CDR3 is built from 14 residues. Trimming took 3 bases from V and 7 from J, leaving 15 bases between them. The CDR3 protein is CASSEAGNFGEAFF. In nucleotides, the CDR3 is TGTGCCAGCAGTGAGGCAGGTAACTTCGGTGAAGCTTTCTTT.

This chain links TRBV6-1 with TRBJ1-1, with 7 bases lining up with TRBD1. The CDR3 runs 15 residues. The V gene's germline CDR1 is MNHNS and CDR2 SASEGT. The V segment lost 5 bases and the J segment 3 bases; nucleotides outside the gene matches: 9. The CDR3 is CASSQHFRGDTEAFF. CDR3 nucleotide sequence: TGTGCCAGCAGTCAACATTTCAGGGGGGACACTGAAGCTTTCTTT.

V usage is TRBV4-1 and J usage is TRBJ2-7, with a weak D call TRBD2 (6 bases). The germline gives CDR1 MGHRA, CDR2 YSYEKL. The CDR3 has 16 residues. The ends were cut back, 4 bases at V and 5 bases at J, with 21 bases in the middle. The CDR3 loop reads CASSRLDGRLTNEQYF. The CDR3, as DNA: TGCGCCAGCAGCCGATTGGATGGGAGGCTTACGAACGAGCAGTACTTC.

This clone has a single count. The rearrangement joins TRBV23-1 to TRBJ2-7; 7 bases align to TRBD1. TRBV23-1 is recorded as an ORF, its role being uncertain. V lost 2 bases to trimming and J lost 3 bases; unmatched junction nucleotides: 19. This CDR3 region has 19 residues. The CDR3 spells CASSQRGQSQFELIYEQYF. CDR3 nucleotide sequence: TGCGCCAGCAGTCAAAGGGGACAGTCCCAATTTGAGTTAATCTACGAGCAGTACTTC.

This clone has just one count. V gene TRBV7-9 combines with J gene TRBJ2-3, with 9 bases matching TRBD1. V was clipped by 0 bases and J by 2 bases; unmatched bases: 3. CDR3 length: 16 residues. From germline, CDR1 is SEHNR and CDR2 FQNEAQ (reference sequence). The CDR3 DNA sequence: TGTGCCAGCAGCTTAGCCGGGACAGGGTCCACAGATACGCAGTATTTT. This translates into CASSLAGTGSTDTQYF.

This rearrangement joins TRBV4-3 to TRBJ1-5, with a weak D call TRBD1 (5 bases). The CDR3 spans 14 residues. V was shortened by 2 bases and J by 7 bases, with 12 bases between the two germline ends. Germline V CDR1 and CDR2: LGHNA, YSLEER. The CDR3 loop is CASSQQVQGQPQHF. The CDR3 region has the DNA TGCGCCAGCAGCCAACAGGTCCAGGGACAGCCCCAGCATTTT.

This clone has a single count. V gene TRBV11-2 combines with J gene TRBJ2-5, with TRBD2 identical over 9 bases. Germline CDR1 and CDR2: SGHAT and FQNNGV. After removal of 1 base from V and 0 bases from J, the junction contained 6 bases not matched to a gene. The CDR3 has 17 amino acids. CDR3: CASSLVGTSKYQETQYF. CDR3 nucleotides: TGTGCCAGCAGCTTAGTCGGGACTAGCAAGTACCAAGAGACCCAGTACTTC.

A few counts support this clone. The chain carries TRBV28 and TRBJ1-5, with 8 bases fitting TRBD1. The CDR3 runs to 14 residues. J lost 6 bases, V lost 6 bases, and 7 bases had no gene match. The germline CDR1 and CDR2 sequences are MDHEN and SYDVKM. CDR3 loop: CASSPGGAGQPQHF. Here the CDR3 DNA reads TGTGCCAGCAGCCCAGGGGGCGCCGGTCAGCCCCAGCATTTT. Supplemented by reference TRBV28 and TRBJ1-5, the full variable domain reads DVKVTQSSRYLVKRTGEKVFLECVQDMDHENMFWYRQDPGLGLRLIYFSYDVKMKEKGDIPEGYSVSREKKERFSLILESASTNQTSMYLCASSPGGAGQPQHFGDGTRLSIL.